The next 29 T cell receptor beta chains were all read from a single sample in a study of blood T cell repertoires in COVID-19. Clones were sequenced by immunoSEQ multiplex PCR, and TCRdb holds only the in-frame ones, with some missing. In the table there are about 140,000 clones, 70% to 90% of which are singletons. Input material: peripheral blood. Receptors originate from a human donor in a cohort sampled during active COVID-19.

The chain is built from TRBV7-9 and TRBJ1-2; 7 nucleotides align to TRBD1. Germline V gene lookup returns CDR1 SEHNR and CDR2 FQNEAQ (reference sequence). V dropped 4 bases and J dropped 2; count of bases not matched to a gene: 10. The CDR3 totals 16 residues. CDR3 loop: CASSSRTGVLNYGYTF. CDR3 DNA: TGTGCCAGCAGCTCTCGCACAGGGGTGCTAAACTATGGCTACACCTTC.

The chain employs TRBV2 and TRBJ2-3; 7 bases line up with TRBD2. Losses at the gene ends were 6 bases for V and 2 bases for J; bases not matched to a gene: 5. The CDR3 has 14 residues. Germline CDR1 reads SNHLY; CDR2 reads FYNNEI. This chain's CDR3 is CASRRDYPTDTQYF. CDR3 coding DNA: TGTGCCAGCAGGAGGGACTATCCCACAGATACGCAGTATTTT. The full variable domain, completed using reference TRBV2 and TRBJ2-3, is EPEVTQTPSHQVTQMGQEVILRCVPISNHLYFYWYRQILGQKVEFLVSFYNNEISEKSEIFDDQFSVERPDGSNFTLKIRSTKLEDSAMYFCASRRDYPTDTQYFGPGTRLTVL.

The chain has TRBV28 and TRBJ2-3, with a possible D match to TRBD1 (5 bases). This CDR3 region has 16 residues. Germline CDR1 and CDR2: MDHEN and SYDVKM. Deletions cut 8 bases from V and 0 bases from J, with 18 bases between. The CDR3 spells CASPPRQGSSTDTQYF. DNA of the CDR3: TGTGCCAGCCCTCCCCGGCAGGGATCTAGCACAGATACGCAGTATTTT. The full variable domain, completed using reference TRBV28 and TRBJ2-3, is DVKVTQSSRYLVKRTGEKVFLECVQDMDHENMFWYRQDPGLGLRLIYFSYDVKMKEKGDIPEGYSVSREKKERFSLILESASTNQTSMYLCASPPRQGSSTDTQYFGPGTRLTVL.

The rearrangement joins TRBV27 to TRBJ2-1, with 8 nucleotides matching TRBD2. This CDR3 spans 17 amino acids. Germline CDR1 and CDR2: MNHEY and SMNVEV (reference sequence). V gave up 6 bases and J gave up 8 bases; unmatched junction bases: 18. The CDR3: CASSPVPGLGGGDEQFF. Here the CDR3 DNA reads TGTGCCAGCAGCCCGGTACCGGGACTAGGGGGTGGCGATGAGCAGTTCTTC.

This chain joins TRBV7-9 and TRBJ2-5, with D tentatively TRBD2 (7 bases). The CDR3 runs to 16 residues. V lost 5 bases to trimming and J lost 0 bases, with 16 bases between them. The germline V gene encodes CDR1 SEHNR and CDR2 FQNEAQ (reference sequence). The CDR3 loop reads CASSRGGGHHQETQYF. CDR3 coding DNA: TGTGCCAGCAGCAGAGGGGGGGGACACCACCAAGAGACCCAGTACTTC.

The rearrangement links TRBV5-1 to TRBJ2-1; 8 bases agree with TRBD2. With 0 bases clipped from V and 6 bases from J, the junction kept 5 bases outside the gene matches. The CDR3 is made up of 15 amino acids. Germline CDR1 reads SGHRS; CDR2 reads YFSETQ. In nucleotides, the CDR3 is TGCGCCAGCAGCTTGGTCCTAGCGGGTACCAATGAGCAGTTCTTC. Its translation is CASSLVLAGTNEQFF.

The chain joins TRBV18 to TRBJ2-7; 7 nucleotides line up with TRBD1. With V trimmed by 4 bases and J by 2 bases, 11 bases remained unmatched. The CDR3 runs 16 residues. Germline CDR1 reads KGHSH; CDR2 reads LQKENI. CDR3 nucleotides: TGTGCCAGCTCACTTCCAAGTGACAGGGCTACCTACGAGCAGTACTTC. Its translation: CASSLPSDRATYEQYF.

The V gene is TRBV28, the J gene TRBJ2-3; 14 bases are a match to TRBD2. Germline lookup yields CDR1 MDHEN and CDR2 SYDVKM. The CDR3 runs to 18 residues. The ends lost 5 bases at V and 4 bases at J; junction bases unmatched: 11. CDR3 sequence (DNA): TGTGCCAGCAGTGAGACTACCGGGACTAGCGGGAGATCAGATACGCAGTATTTT. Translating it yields CASSETTGTSGRSDTQYF.

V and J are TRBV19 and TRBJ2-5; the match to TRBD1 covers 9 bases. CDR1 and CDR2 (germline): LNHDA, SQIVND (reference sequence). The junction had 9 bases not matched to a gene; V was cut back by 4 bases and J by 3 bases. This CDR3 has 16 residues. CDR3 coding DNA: TGTGCCAGTAGTACGTTTCCGGGACAGGGAGAAGAGACCCAGTACTTC. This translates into CASSTFPGQGEETQYF.

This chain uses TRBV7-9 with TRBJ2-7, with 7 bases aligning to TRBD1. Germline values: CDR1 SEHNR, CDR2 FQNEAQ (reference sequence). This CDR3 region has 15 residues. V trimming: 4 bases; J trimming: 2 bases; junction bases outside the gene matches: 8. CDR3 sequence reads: CASSWAGTVTYEQYF. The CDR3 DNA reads TGTGCCAGCAGCTGGGCCGGGACAGTCACCTACGAGCAGTACTTC.

CDR3 in amino acids: CASSHGLAGKTGELFF. The CDR3 coding sequence is TGCGCCAGCAGCCATGGACTAGCGGGTAAGACCGGGGAGCTGTTTTTT. This rearrangement joins TRBV4-1 to TRBJ2-2; TRBD2 aligns across 11 bases. Germline CDR1 MGHRA, CDR2 YSYEKL. CDR3 size: 16 residues. The ends lost 3 bases at V and 5 bases at J; junction bases unmatched: 5.

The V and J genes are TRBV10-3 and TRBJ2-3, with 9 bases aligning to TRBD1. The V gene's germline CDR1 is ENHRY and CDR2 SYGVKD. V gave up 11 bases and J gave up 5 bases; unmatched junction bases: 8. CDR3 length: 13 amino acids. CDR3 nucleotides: TGTGCCGCTACAGGGGGCGCCGGAGATACGCAGTATTTT. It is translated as CAATGGAGDTQYF.

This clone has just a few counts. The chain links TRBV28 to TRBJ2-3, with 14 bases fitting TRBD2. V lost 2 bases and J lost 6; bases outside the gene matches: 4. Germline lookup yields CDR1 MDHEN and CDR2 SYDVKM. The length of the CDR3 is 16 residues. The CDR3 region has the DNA TGTGCCAGCAGTTTACGACTAGCGGGGGGGCGGGATACGCAGTATTTT. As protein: CASSLRLAGGRDTQYF.

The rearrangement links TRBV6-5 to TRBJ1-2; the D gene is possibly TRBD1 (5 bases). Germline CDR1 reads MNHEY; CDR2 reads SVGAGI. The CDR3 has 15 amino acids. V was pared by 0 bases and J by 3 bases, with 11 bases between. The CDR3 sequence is CASSYSPAGYYGYTF. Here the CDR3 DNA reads TGTGCCAGCAGTTACTCCCCGGCAGGGTACTATGGCTACACCTTC.

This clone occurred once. The CDR3 region has the DNA TGTGCCAGTAGTATAGTCTACAGGGATGAAAAACTGTTTTTT. Protein product: CASSIVYRDEKLFF. This chain connects TRBV19 to TRBJ1-4; tentatively, D is TRBD1 (6 bases). The CDR3 length is 14 residues. The germline gives CDR1 LNHDA, CDR2 SQIVND (reference sequence). V was trimmed by 1 base and J by 6 bases, leaving 9 bases between them.

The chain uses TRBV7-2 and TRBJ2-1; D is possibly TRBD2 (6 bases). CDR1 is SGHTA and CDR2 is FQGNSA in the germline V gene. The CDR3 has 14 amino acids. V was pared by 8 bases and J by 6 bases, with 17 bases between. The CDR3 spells CASRAGISGNEQFF. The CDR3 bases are TGTGCCAGCCGGGCGGGGATTTCGGGCAATGAGCAGTTCTTC.

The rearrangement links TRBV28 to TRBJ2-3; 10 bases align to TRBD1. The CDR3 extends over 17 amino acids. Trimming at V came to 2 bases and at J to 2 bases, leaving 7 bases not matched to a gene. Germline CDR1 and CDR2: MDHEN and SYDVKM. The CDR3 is CASSLATGGSDTDTQYF. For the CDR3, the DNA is TGTGCCAGCAGTTTAGCGACAGGGGGCAGTGACACAGATACGCAGTATTTT. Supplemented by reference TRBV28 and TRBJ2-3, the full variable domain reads DVKVTQSSRYLVKRTGEKVFLECVQDMDHENMFWYRQDPGLGLRLIYFSYDVKMKEKGDIPEGYSVSREKKERFSLILESASTNQTSMYLCASSLATGGSDTDTQYFGPGTRLTVL.

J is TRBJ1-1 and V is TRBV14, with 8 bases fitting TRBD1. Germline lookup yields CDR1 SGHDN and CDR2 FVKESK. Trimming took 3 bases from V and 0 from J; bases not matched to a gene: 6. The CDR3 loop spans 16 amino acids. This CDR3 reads CASSQAGTGMNTEAFF. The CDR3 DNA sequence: TGTGCCAGCAGCCAGGCCGGGACAGGCATGAACACTGAAGCTTTCTTT.

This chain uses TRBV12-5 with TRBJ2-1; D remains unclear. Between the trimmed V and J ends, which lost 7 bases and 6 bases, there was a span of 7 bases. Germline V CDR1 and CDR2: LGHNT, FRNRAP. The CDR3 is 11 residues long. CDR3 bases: TGTGCTAGTGCCAGTATCAATGAGCAGTTCTTC. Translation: CASASINEQFF. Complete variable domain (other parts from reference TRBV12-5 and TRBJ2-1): DARVTQTPRHKVTEMGQEVTMRCQPILGHNTVFWYRQTMMQGLELLAYFRNRAPLDDSGMPKDRFSAEMPDATLATLKIQPSEPRDSAVYFCASASINEQFFGPGTRLTVL.

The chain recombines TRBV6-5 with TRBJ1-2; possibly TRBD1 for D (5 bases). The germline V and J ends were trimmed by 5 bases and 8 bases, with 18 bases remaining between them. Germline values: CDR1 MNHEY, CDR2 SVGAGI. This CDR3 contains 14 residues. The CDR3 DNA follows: TGTGCCAGCAGTCAGACAGCAGGTATAGGAGGCTACACCTTC. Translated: CASSQTAGIGGYTF.

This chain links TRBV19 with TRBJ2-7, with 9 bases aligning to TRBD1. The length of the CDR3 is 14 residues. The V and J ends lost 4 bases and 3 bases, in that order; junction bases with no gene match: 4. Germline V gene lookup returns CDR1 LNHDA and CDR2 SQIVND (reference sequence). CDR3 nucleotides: TGTGCCAGTAGTAGTAGGGACAGGGACTACGAGCAGTACTTC. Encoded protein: CASSSRDRDYEQYF.

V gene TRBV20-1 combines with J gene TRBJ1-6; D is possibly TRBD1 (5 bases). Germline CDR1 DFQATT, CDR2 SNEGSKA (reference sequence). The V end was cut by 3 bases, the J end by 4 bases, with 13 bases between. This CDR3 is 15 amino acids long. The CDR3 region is CSASHTGGYNSPLHF. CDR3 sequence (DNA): TGCAGTGCTAGTCATACCGGGGGTTATAATTCACCCCTCCACTTT.

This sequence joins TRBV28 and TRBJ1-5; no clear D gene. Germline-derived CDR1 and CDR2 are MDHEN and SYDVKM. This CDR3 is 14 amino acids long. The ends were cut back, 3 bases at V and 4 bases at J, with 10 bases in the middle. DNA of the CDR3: TGTGCCAGCAGTTTGGTTGGCAAAAATCAGCCCCAGCATTTT. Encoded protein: CASSLVGKNQPQHF.

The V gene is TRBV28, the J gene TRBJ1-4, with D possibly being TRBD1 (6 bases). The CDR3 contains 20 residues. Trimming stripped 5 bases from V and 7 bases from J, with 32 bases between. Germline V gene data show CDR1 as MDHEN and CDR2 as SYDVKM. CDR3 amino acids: CASSPHPEGGGGLLFEKLFF. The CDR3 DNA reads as TGTGCCAGCAGTCCGCACCCAGAGGGGGGGGGCGGTCTATTGTTTGAAAAACTGTTTTTT.

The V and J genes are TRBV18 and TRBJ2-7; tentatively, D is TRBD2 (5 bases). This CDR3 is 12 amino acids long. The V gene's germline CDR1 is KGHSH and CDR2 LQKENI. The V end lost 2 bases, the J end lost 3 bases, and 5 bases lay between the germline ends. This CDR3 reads CASSPGGYEQYF. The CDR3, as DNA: TGTGCCAGCTCACCAGGAGGCTACGAGCAGTACTTC.

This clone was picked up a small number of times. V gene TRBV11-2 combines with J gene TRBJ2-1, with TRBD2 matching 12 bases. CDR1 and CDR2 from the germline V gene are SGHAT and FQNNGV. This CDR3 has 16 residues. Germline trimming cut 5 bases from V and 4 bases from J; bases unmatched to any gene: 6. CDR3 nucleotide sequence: TGTGCCAGCAGCCCCCAGCTAGCGGGAGGGTACAATGAGCAGTTCTTC. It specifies CASSPQLAGGYNEQFF.

CDR3 region: CASSPRAGAVDTDTQYF. The CDR3, as DNA: TGTGCCAGCAGCCCCCGGGCAGGGGCCGTTGACACAGATACGCAGTATTTT. The genes are TRBV7-9 and TRBJ2-3; TRBD1 is a possible D gene (6 bases). Per germline, CDR1 SEHNR and CDR2 FQNEAQ (reference sequence). V lost 5 bases, J lost 2 bases, and 20 bases lay in between. The CDR3 spans 17 residues.

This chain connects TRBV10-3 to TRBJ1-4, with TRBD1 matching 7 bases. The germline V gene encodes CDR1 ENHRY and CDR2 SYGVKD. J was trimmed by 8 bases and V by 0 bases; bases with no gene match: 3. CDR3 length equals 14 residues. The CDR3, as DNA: TGTGCCATCAGTGAGTCGACAGGGAGAGAAAAACTGTTTTTT. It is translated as CAISESTGREKLFF.

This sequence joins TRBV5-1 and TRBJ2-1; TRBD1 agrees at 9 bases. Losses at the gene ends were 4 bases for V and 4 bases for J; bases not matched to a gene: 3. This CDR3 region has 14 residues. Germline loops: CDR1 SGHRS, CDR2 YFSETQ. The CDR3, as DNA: TGCGCCAGCAGCCCCGGGACAGGGTACAATGAGCAGTTCTTC. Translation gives CASSPGTGYNEQFF.